Listed here is a single T cell receptor beta chain. Its antigen remains unidentified. Synthetic analogs of TCR templates were spiked into every PCR. Produced via immunoSEQ multiplex PCR; TCRdb's table is partial and in-frame only. Of 30,000 to 40,000 clones detected, roughly a third appear once; the ten largest clones hold just under 9%. These data belong to a study of PD-L1 blockade in urothelial cancer. Study context: In 2014, patients got going on atezolizumab, taking 1,200 mg intravenously every 3 weeks. Patients' histories included 0 to 3 prior chemotherapy regimens.

This CDR3 region has 15 residues. V was pared by 7 bases and J by 6 bases, with 19 bases between. Germline V lookup: CDR1 MGHDK, CDR2 SYGVNS. The study, taken as a whole, reports: Patients with durable benefit had more tumor-infiltrating T lymphocytes.

The rearrangement joins TRBV25-1 to TRBJ2-1, with a weak D call TRBD2 (5 bases). The receptor was derived from a man between 60 and 75 years old with urothelial cancer. The sequences come from tumor tissue, collected before atezolizumab (anti-PD-L1) treatment. This CDR3 is CASMIGRDTGNEQFF. The CDR3 coding sequence is TGTGCCAGCATGATCGGACGGGATACTGGCAATGAGCAGTTCTTC.